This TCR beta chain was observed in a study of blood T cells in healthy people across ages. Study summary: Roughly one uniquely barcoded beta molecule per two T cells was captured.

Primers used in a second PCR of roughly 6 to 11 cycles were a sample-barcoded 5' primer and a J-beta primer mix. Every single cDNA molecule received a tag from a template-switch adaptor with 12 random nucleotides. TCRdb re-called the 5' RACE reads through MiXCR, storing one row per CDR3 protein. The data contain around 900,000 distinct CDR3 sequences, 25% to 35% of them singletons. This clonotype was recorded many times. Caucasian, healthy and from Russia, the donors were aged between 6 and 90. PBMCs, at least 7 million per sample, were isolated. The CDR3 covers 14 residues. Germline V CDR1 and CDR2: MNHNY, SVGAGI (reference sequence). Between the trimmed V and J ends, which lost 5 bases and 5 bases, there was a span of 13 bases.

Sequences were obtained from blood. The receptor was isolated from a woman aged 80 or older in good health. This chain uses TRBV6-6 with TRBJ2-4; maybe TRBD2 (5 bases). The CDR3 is CASSPGIQQNIQYF. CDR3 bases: TGTGCCAGCAGTCCCGGGATACAGCAAAACATTCAGTACTTC.